The clone carrying this T cell receptor (beta chain) was picked up many times. Its antigen remains unknown. This entry belongs to a study of T cells in Graves' hyperthyroidism and ophthalmopathy. Study-wide points: The authors' 13 V-J model separated ophthalmopathy from stable hyperthyroidism. Peripheral blood also featured most of the thyroid clonotypes expanded above 0.001. The model forecast ophthalmopathy, anticipating it by a median approximately 6.1 months before onset.

The CDR3 length is 13 residues. Per the germline V gene, CDR1 is MNHEY and CDR2 is SMNVEV (reference sequence). The V gene lost 3 bases and the J gene lost 8 bases, with 8 bases spanning the gap. It was considered stable Graves' hyperthyroidism when ophthalmopathy did not progress within 18 months. The investigators amplified TCR beta CDR3 regions from RNA transcripts. In the first-round RT-PCR of the TCR CDR3, the HTBI primer set was used. TCRdb ran MiXCR on the multiplex PCR reads and lists one entry per CDR3 protein. The sample consists of around 580,000 distinct CDR3 sequences, under 60% of them appearing once.

The chain carries TRBV27 and TRBJ1-6; D ambiguous. The sample comprised peripheral blood or thyroid tissue (not recorded which). This TCR derives from a woman younger than 35 with Graves' hyperthyroidism. The CDR3 sequence is CASSLNGYSPLHF. The CDR3, as DNA: TGTGCCAGCAGTTTGAACGGTTATTCACCCCTCCACTTT.